These 32 T cell receptor beta chains were all obtained from the same sample, sequenced in a study of shared clonotypes between healthy human individuals (TCRdb year 2020). Libraries were constructed by the immunoSEQ multiplex PCR assay. TCRdb re-hosts the immuneACCESS table, in-frame sequences only. Its copies lack some clones; in the studies checked, an unresolved V gene accounts for under half of them, and the cause for the rest is not known. Here the sample has a few hundred thousand clones; 70% to 85% occur a single time. The ten largest make up approximately 12% of the sample. The material sequenced was PBMCs. All receptors derive from a woman in her thirties or forties in good health. Some clones in this sample may be carry-over from other donors' samples.

This clone has a count of ten or more. The chain combines TRBV28 with TRBJ2-7; TRBD2 matches 8 bases. V lost 6 bases, J lost 7 bases, and 14 bases stayed unmatched. In germline, CDR1 is MDHEN, CDR2 SYDVKM. This CDR3 comprises 15 residues. CDR3 in DNA: TGTGCCAGCAGCACCCCGGGCGGGAGGTCTCGGGAGCAGTACTTC. Residues: CASSTPGGRSREQYF.

To note about this clone: This likely stems from a read error, as it lies one base from a far larger clone. Other DNA sequences in this specimen translate into the identical CDR3. The gene calls are TRBV7-2 and TRBJ2-2; 15 nucleotides match TRBD2. The CDR3 extends over 17 amino acids. The V and J ends lost 5 bases and 5 bases, in that order; junction bases with no gene match: 6. Germline CDR1 and CDR2: SGHTA and FQGNSA. Written as DNA, the CDR3 is TGTGCCAGCAGCCTGGGACTAGCGGGAGGATCGACCGGGGAGCTGTTTTTT. Amino acids: CASSLGLAGGSTGELFF.

The rearrangement links TRBV6-5 to TRBJ2-7, with D maybe TRBD1 (6 bases). This CDR3 is built from 15 residues. Germline V gives CDR1 MNHEY, CDR2 SVGAGI. V shed 0 bases and J shed 4 bases, with 13 bases lying between them. The CDR3 bases are TGTGCCAGCAGTTACTCCGGGACAATAAGATACGAGCAGTACTTC. Translated, it gives CASSYSGTIRYEQYF.

This clone is a singleton in its sample. The rearrangement links TRBV23-1 to TRBJ1-5; no clear D gene. TRBV23-1 is placed among ORFs of uncertain function. This CDR3 has 15 residues. Trimming cost V 0 bases and J 0 bases, with 6 bases left between them. CDR3 sequence (DNA): TGCGCCAGCAGTCAATCGAAGAGTAGCAATCAGCCCCAGCATTTT. Amino acids: CASSQSKSSNQPQHF.

V gene TRBV29-1 combines with J gene TRBJ1-1; 11 bases are shared with TRBD1. V shed 5 bases and J 2 bases; nucleotides not matched to a gene: 4. Germline CDR1 reads SQVTM; CDR2 reads ANQGSEA. This CDR3 is 14 amino acids long. This chain's CDR3 is CSVPRTGGNTEAFF. The CDR3 nucleotides are TGCAGCGTTCCGAGGACAGGGGGCAACACTGAAGCTTTCTTT. Based on the CDR3 plus reference TRBV29-1 and TRBJ1-1, the full variable domain is SAVISQKPSRDICQRGTSLTIQCQVDSQVTMMFWYRQQPGQSLTLIATANQGSEATYESGFVIDKFPISRPNLTFSTLTVSNMSPEDSSIYLCSVPRTGGNTEAFFGQGTRLTVV.

This sequence joins TRBV7-6 and TRBJ2-7; the match to TRBD1 covers 7 bases. Trimming took 5 bases from V and 5 from J; bases not matched to a gene: 6. Per germline, CDR1 SGHVS and CDR2 FNYEAQ. This CDR3 comprises 13 residues. The CDR3 region is CASSQTGVDEQYF. The CDR3 coding sequence is TGTGCCAGCAGCCAAACAGGGGTGGACGAGCAGTACTTC.

The rearrangement joins TRBV11-2 to TRBJ2-7; D tentatively reads TRBD1 or TRBD2 (5 bases each). CDR1 and CDR2 (germline): SGHAT, FQNNGV. V shed 5 bases and J shed 5 bases, with 13 bases lying between them. The CDR3 totals 13 residues. The CDR3 coding sequence is TGTGCCAGCAGCCCCGGGGCACGGGACGAGCAGTACTTC. The encoded protein is CASSPGARDEQYF.

The chain carries TRBV14 and TRBJ1-5; possibly TRBD1 for D (5 bases). The CDR3 covers 12 residues. The germline V gene encodes CDR1 SGHDN and CDR2 FVKESK. The V end lost 4 bases, the J end lost 7 bases, and 8 bases lay between the germline ends. CDR3 nucleotide sequence: TGTGCCAGCAGCCCTCGGGGGCAGCCCCAGCATTTT. Amino acid sequence: CASSPRGQPQHF.

The rearrangement joins TRBV29-1 to TRBJ2-7, with a weak D call TRBD1 (6 bases). V shed 2 bases and J shed 6 bases, with 11 bases lying between them. The germline V gene encodes CDR1 SQVTM and CDR2 ANQGSEA. The CDR3 length is 12 residues. Here the CDR3 reads CSVEISGVEQYF. The CDR3 DNA reads TGCAGCGTTGAAATCTCAGGGGTCGAGCAGTACTTC.

This sequence joins TRBV5-1 and TRBJ2-2; either TRBD1 or TRBD2 may supply D (5 bases each). Germline CDR1 is SGHRS and CDR2 is YFSETQ. The CDR3 is 16 residues long. Trimming stripped 5 bases from V and 0 bases from J, with 14 bases between. This CDR3 is CASRARDGPNTGELFF. The DNA of the CDR3 is TGCGCCAGCAGGGCACGGGACGGACCGAACACCGGGGAGCTGTTTTTT.

The rearrangement joins TRBV7-2 to TRBJ2-7; maybe TRBD1 (5 bases). The germline V and J ends were trimmed by 1 base and 10 bases, with 11 bases remaining between them. Germline V lookup: CDR1 SGHTA, CDR2 FQGNSA. There are 12 residues in the CDR3. CDR3 in DNA: TGTGCCAGCAGCTTAGGGGGCCTCCCTCAGTACTTC. Its protein product is CASSLGGLPQYF.

The V and J genes are TRBV9 and TRBJ2-2; 10 bases are a match to TRBD1. V lost 0 bases, J lost 4 bases, and 12 bases stayed unmatched. CDR1 and CDR2 from the germline V gene are SGDLS and YYNGEE. CDR3 length: 19 amino acids. The CDR3, as DNA: TGTGCCAGCAGCGTAGATTCGGGACAGGGGTTGGGGCGCACCGGGGAGCTGTTTTTT. Translating it yields CASSVDSGQGLGRTGELFF.

The chain employs TRBV19 and TRBJ2-1, with TRBD2 identical over 7 bases. Germline loops: CDR1 LNHDA, CDR2 SQIVND (reference sequence). The CDR3 runs 14 residues. The ends lost 2 bases at V and 10 bases at J; junction bases unmatched: 8. The CDR3 DNA is TGTGCCAGTAGTATACGGGAGGCGGGTCGGGAGCAGTTCTTC. Residues: CASSIREAGREQFF.

This clone was counted only a few times. The V call is TRBV5-1, the J call TRBJ1-1; D gene unclear. The CDR3 sequence is 15 residues long. Trimming cost V 1 base and J 1 base, with 11 bases left between them. Germline values: CDR1 SGHRS, CDR2 YFSETQ. The CDR3 is CASSLMYSTNTEAFF. CDR3 DNA sequence: TGCGCCAGCAGCTTGATGTACAGTACGAACACTGAAGCTTTCTTT. The full variable domain, rest sourced from reference TRBV5-1 and TRBJ1-1, is KAGVTQTPRYLIKTRGQQVTLSCSPISGHRSVSWYQQTPGQGLQFLFEYFSETQRNKGNFPGRFSGRQFSNSRSEMNVSTLELGDSALYLCASSLMYSTNTEAFFGQGTRLTVV.

This clone has a single count. The J gene is TRBJ1-4, the V gene TRBV15; 8 bases agree with TRBD1. CDR3 length equals 15 residues. V shed 0 bases, J shed 7 bases, and the junction held 4 bases outside the gene matches. In germline, CDR1 is LNHNV, CDR2 YYDKDF (reference sequence). This CDR3 is CATSRDVDRAEKLFF. CDR3 nucleotides: TGTGCCACCAGCAGAGACGTGGACAGGGCTGAAAAACTGTTTTTT.

This clone was detected many times. This chain links TRBV5-1 with TRBJ2-1; TRBD2 agrees at 8 bases. In germline, CDR1 is SGHRS, CDR2 YFSETQ. The CDR3 covers 16 residues. V trimming: 0 bases; J trimming: 7 bases; junction bases outside the gene matches: 9. The CDR3 sequence is CASSLGSSGWSNEQFF. In DNA, the CDR3 is TGCGCCAGCAGCTTGGGGTCTAGCGGGTGGTCAAATGAGCAGTTCTTC.

The rearrangement joins TRBV30 to TRBJ2-1, with D unresolved. Trimming pared 3 bases from V and 4 bases from J, leaving 10 bases between. The CDR3 loop spans 13 amino acids. The germline gives CDR1 GTSNPN, CDR2 SVGIG (reference sequence). CDR3 amino acids: CAWRRIGYNEQFF. CDR3 bases: TGTGCCTGGAGAAGGATAGGATACAATGAGCAGTTCTTC.

The chain is built from TRBV28 and TRBJ2-7; unclear D gene. The V gene lost 8 bases and the J gene lost 3 bases, with 14 bases spanning the gap. This CDR3 has 13 amino acids. The germline CDR1 and CDR2 sequences are MDHEN and SYDVKM. Here the CDR3 reads CASGRRDFYEQYF. The CDR3 region has the DNA TGTGCCAGCGGAAGAAGGGATTTCTACGAGCAGTACTTC.

V gene TRBV11-2 combines with J gene TRBJ2-4; 7 nucleotides match TRBD2. V gave up 5 bases and J gave up 2 bases; unmatched junction bases: 12. CDR1 and CDR2 from the germline V gene are SGHAT and FQNNGV. The length of the CDR3 is 17 residues. CDR3 nucleotide sequence: TGTGCCAGCAGCCAAGTAGAGGGAGGGCCTTCCAAAAACATTCAGTACTTC. It encodes CASSQVEGGPSKNIQYF.

The chain carries TRBV28 and TRBJ1-1, with TRBD1 matching over 7 bases. The germline V gene has CDR1 MDHEN and CDR2 SYDVKM. The CDR3 is made up of 14 amino acids. The ends lost 4 bases at V and 7 bases at J; junction bases unmatched: 9. CDR3 region: CASSSNRGIIEAFF. CDR3 bases: TGTGCCAGCAGTTCCAACAGGGGTATCATTGAAGCTTTCTTT.

CDR3 protein: CASSPGTRGQFF. The CDR3 DNA is TGTGCCAGCAGTCCCGGGACTAGAGGGCAGTTCTTC. This rearrangement joins TRBV5-6 to TRBJ2-1, with 8 bases identical to TRBD2. Germline assignment: CDR1 SGHDT and CDR2 YYEEEE. The CDR3 runs 12 residues. V trimming: 5 bases; J trimming: 12 bases; junction bases outside the gene matches: 7.

This clone turned up a few times. The chain has TRBV4-3 and TRBJ1-4; D not resolved. Trimming pared 0 bases from V and 8 bases from J, leaving 16 bases between. Germline CDR1 is LGHNA and CDR2 is YSLEER. This CDR3 is 16 amino acids long. CDR3 sequence reads: CASSQEGSGIGEKLFF. As DNA, the CDR3 is TGCGCCAGCAGCCAAGAGGGATCGGGGATTGGGGAAAAACTGTTTTTT.

The V call is TRBV7-8, the J call TRBJ2-1; possibly TRBD1 for D (5 bases). With 4 bases removed from V and 0 bases from J, the gap between germline ends came to 31 bases. Per the germline V gene, CDR1 is SGHVS and CDR2 is FQNEAQ. The CDR3 consists of 22 residues. CDR3 in amino acids: CASSWATDGWAKQRGSYNEQFF. The CDR3 DNA reads as TGTGCCAGCAGCTGGGCCACGGACGGCTGGGCGAAACAAAGGGGCTCCTACAATGAGCAGTTCTTC.

The chain links TRBV7-9 to TRBJ2-7; TRBD1 matches 10 bases. This CDR3 is built from 15 residues. The ends lost 6 bases at V and 2 bases at J; junction bases unmatched: 7. The germline CDR1 and CDR2 sequences are SEHNR and FQNEAQ (reference sequence). Here the CDR3 reads CASSFSGTGAYEQYF. The DNA of the CDR3 is TGTGCCAGCAGTTTTTCGGGGACAGGGGCCTACGAGCAGTACTTC.

This chain joins TRBV4-1 and TRBJ2-7, with D unresolved. This CDR3 is built from 13 residues. Trimming shortened V by 2 bases and J by 4 bases, and 9 bases separated the two germline ends. From germline, CDR1 is MGHRA and CDR2 YSYEKL. The CDR3 DNA sequence: TGCGCCAGCAGCCAACGATTAGCATACGAGCAGTACTTC. This codes for CASSQRLAYEQYF.

The table lists this clone with a count of one. This rearrangement joins TRBV5-4 to TRBJ2-7; 13 nucleotides align to TRBD2. In germline, CDR1 is SGHNT, CDR2 YYREEE (reference sequence). V was clipped by 4 bases and J by 6 bases; unmatched bases: 7. The CDR3 consists of 15 residues. DNA for the CDR3: TGTGCCAGCAGCATAGGACTAGCGGGAGTAAGCGAGCAGTACTTC. Protein sequence: CASSIGLAGVSEQYF.

V gene TRBV18 combines with J gene TRBJ2-7; the D call may be TRBD1 or TRBD2 (5 bases each). Deletions cut 6 bases from V and 5 bases from J, with 17 bases between. CDR3 size: 14 residues. Looked up from germline, CDR1 is KGHSH and CDR2 is LQKENI. CDR3 in DNA: TGTGCCAGCTCGGCACGGGACGGTGGAAACGAGCAGTACTTC. Protein sequence: CASSARDGGNEQYF.

The V call is TRBV18, the J call TRBJ2-2; 7 positions match TRBD1. The V gene end was trimmed by 8 bases and the J gene end by 5 bases; junction bases not matched to a gene: 8. The germline V gene encodes CDR1 KGHSH and CDR2 LQKENI. The CDR3 runs to 14 residues. CDR3 residues: CASRKRQGTGELFF. The CDR3, as DNA: TGTGCCAGCCGAAAACGACAGGGAACCGGGGAGCTGTTTTTT. Based on the CDR3 plus reference TRBV18 and TRBJ2-2, the full variable domain is NAGVMQNPRHLVRRRGQEARLRCSPMKGHSHVYWYRQLPEEGLKFMVYLQKENIIDESGMPKERFSAEFPKEGPSILRIQQVVRGDSAAYFCASRKRQGTGELFFGEGSRLTVL.

This clone was picked up one time. The chain couples TRBV2 to TRBJ2-1, with TRBD1 identical over 9 bases. Germline V gives CDR1 SNHLY, CDR2 FYNNEI. V lost 7 bases, J lost 9 bases, and 4 bases stayed unmatched. There are 12 residues in the CDR3. The chain's CDR3 is CASTNRGPEQFF. The CDR3 nucleotides read TGTGCCAGCACTAACAGGGGGCCTGAGCAGTTCTTC.

The chain employs TRBV7-2 and TRBJ2-5; D is unclear. Per germline, CDR1 SGHTA and CDR2 FQGNSA. V was clipped by 1 base and J by 3 bases, with 9 bases between them. The CDR3 contains 14 residues. This CDR3 is CASSLGYLEETQYF. CDR3 in DNA: TGTGCCAGCAGCTTAGGATATCTAGAAGAGACCCAGTACTTC.

The chain has TRBV29-1 and TRBJ2-1, with 7 bases identical to TRBD2. V shed 4 bases, J shed 0 bases, and the junction held 6 bases outside the gene matches. Germline CDR1 and CDR2: SQVTM and ANQGSEA. The CDR3 contains 15 residues. The CDR3 coding sequence is TGCAGCGTTGTTACTAGCGAATCCTCCTACAATGAGCAGTTCTTC. It translates to CSVVTSESSYNEQFF.

The V and J genes are TRBV28 and TRBJ2-1; 11 bases align to TRBD1. CDR1 and CDR2 from the germline V gene are MDHEN and SYDVKM. V lost 4 bases and J lost 4; bases outside the gene matches: 3. The CDR3 is 15 residues long. For the CDR3, the DNA is TGTGCCAGCAGTTCCCGGGACAGGGGGTACAATGAGCAGTTCTTC. Its translation is CASSSRDRGYNEQFF.